This T cell receptor beta chain was identified in a study of PD-1 blockade in classical Hodgkin lymphoma. The V segment lost 6 bases and the J segment 2 bases; nucleotides outside the gene matches: 7. The germline CDR1 and CDR2 sequences are MDHEN and SYDVKM. The CDR3 is 14 residues long. Method: immunoSEQ multiplex PCR; TCRdb's copy keeps in-frame clones and lacks some. In the table there are just under 40,000 clones, 75% to 85% of which are singletons. This clone was detected a few times. The antigen is undetermined. Time point here: cycle 4 day 1 (C4D1), after 6 weeks of nivolumab. All trial patients relapsed after autologous stem cell transplantation. Study-wide results and caveats: Complete responders possessed baseline diversity comparable to newly diagnosed patients. When set against healthy donors, newly diagnosed patients were reported to show lower baseline TCR diversity. At C4D1, TCR diversity had climbed significantly for CD4+ cells, though not for CD8+ cells.

Material: peripheral blood mononuclear cells (PBMCs), obtained before the fourth cycle of nivolumab. The rearrangement joins TRBV28 to TRBJ2-7; 7 bases map to TRBD1. This TCR was recovered from a human donor with classical Hodgkin lymphoma. In nucleotides, the CDR3 is TGTGCCAGCAGCTTCTTCGACAGGGCCTACGAGCAGTACTTC. Encoded protein: CASSFFDRAYEQYF.